These 15 T cell receptor beta chains were sequenced from one sample in a study of T cell changes during pregnancy in multiple sclerosis. Data came from immunoSEQ multiplex PCR; TCRdb stores just in-frame clones and leaves some out. The sample has approximately 41,000 clones, 90% seen once. This specimen consisted of CD8+ T cells from peripheral blood mononuclear cells, obtained in the first trimester of pregnancy. Every receptor here comes from a female donor with multiple sclerosis, enrolled in a pregnancy study.

The DNA for the CDR3 is TGTGCCAGCAGCTCCGGCGGGATGGAGCAGTACTTC. Translation: CASSSGGMEQYF. This rearrangement joins TRBV13 to TRBJ2-7, with TRBD2 as a possible D gene (6 bases). Deletions cut 4 bases from V and 7 bases from J, with 11 bases between. This CDR3 region has 12 residues. CDR1 and CDR2 from the germline V gene are PRHDT and FYEKMQ (reference sequence).

The CDR3 here is CAWSVGQMNTEAFF. CDR3 coding DNA: TGTGCCTGGAGTGTGGGACAGATGAACACTGAAGCTTTCTTT. The genes are TRBV30 and TRBJ1-1, with 7 bases fitting TRBD1. Germline loops: CDR1 GTSNPN, CDR2 SVGIG (reference sequence). The V and J ends lost 0 bases and 0 bases, in that order; junction bases with no gene match: 1. The CDR3 totals 14 residues.

Details on this clone: The same CDR3 can be traced to other DNA sequences in this sample. The rearrangement links TRBV6-5 to TRBJ2-1; 8 bases line up with TRBD2. Trimming removed 6 bases from V and 4 bases from J; junction bases left unmatched: 8. The CDR3 contains 15 residues. Germline V gives CDR1 MNHEY, CDR2 SVGAGI. The CDR3 spells CASSYGGGSYNEQFF. The CDR3 DNA sequence: TGTGCCAGCAGCTACGGCGGGGGGTCATACAATGAGCAGTTCTTC.

CDR3 sequence: CASSLGLALYNEQFF. The DNA for the CDR3 is TGCGCCAGCAGCTTGGGACTAGCGCTCTACAATGAGCAGTTCTTC. The rearrangement uses TRBV5-1 and TRBJ2-1, with 8 bases aligning to TRBD2. Trimming at V came to 0 bases and at J to 3 bases, leaving 2 bases not matched to a gene. The germline gives CDR1 SGHRS, CDR2 YFSETQ. The length of the CDR3 is 15 residues.

This rearrangement joins TRBV5-5 to TRBJ2-7, with 7 bases fitting TRBD1. Trimming cost V 3 bases and J 4 bases; bases outside gene matches: 10. CDR3 length equals 15 residues. Germline V gives CDR1 SGHKS, CDR2 YYEKEE (reference sequence). The CDR3, as DNA: TGTGCCAGCAGCTCTCGACAGGGACCGTCGTACGAGCAGTACTTC. Encoded protein: CASSSRQGPSYEQYF.

V and J are TRBV30 and TRBJ2-3; D perhaps matches TRBD1 (5 bases). V was trimmed by 0 bases and J by 2 bases, leaving 12 bases between them. CDR1 GTSNPN and CDR2 SVGIG come from the germline V gene (reference sequence). The length of the CDR3 is 15 residues. The CDR3 DNA sequence: TGTGCCTGGAGTGTTGGGGCGGAGCCCACAGATACGCAGTATTTT. As protein: CAWSVGAEPTDTQYF. The variable domain in full, completed from reference TRBV30 and TRBJ2-3, reads SQTIHQWPATLVQPVGSPLSLECTVEGTSNPNLYWYRQAAGRGLQLLFYSVGIGQISSEVPQNLSASRPQDRQFILSSKKLLLSDSGFYLCAWSVGAEPTDTQYFGPGTRLTVL.

This clone appeared a single time. The V gene is TRBV9, the J gene TRBJ2-2; 14 bases are shared with TRBD2. The CDR3 runs to 18 residues. V shed 3 bases and J 0 bases; nucleotides not matched to a gene: 4. CDR1 SGDLS and CDR2 YYNGEE come from the germline V gene. Written as DNA, the CDR3 is TGTGCCAGCAGCGCCCAGACTAGCGGGGGGGCGAACACCGGGGAGCTGTTTTTT. It is translated as CASSAQTSGGANTGELFF.

The CDR3 sequence: CASSLGDSKEQYF. The CDR3 DNA reads as TGTGCCAGCAGCTTAGGGGACTCGAAGGAGCAGTACTTC. The chain carries TRBV13 and TRBJ2-7; D might be TRBD2 (5 bases). The CDR3 totals 13 residues. Per the germline V gene, CDR1 is PRHDT and CDR2 is FYEKMQ (reference sequence). Trimming pared 0 bases from V and 7 bases from J, leaving 10 bases between.

The chain combines TRBV9 with TRBJ2-3, with TRBD2 identical over 9 bases. This CDR3 is 18 amino acids long. CDR1 is SGDLS, CDR2 YYNGEE, per germline. Germline trimming cut 3 bases from V and 2 bases from J; bases unmatched to any gene: 13. CDR3 DNA sequence: TGTGCCAGCAGCGGCCCCAGGGGCGGGGGGGCCTTCACAGATACGCAGTATTTT. As protein: CASSGPRGGGAFTDTQYF.

This clone was picked up a small number of times. The rearrangement joins TRBV7-2 to TRBJ1-1, with TRBD1 matching over 7 bases. The CDR3 consists of 15 residues. Germline-derived CDR1 and CDR2 are SGHTA and FQGNSA. Germline trimming cut 6 bases from V and 0 bases from J; bases unmatched to any gene: 7. The CDR3 loop reads CASRNRGSMNTEAFF. The CDR3 DNA reads TGTGCCAGCAGGAACAGGGGAAGCATGAACACTGAAGCTTTCTTT.

In this sample, this clone turned up a few times. The chain carries TRBV10-2 and TRBJ1-1; D is unclear. The germline V gene has CDR1 WSHSY and CDR2 SAAADI. V lost 2 bases, J lost 1 base, and 8 bases lay in between. CDR3 length equals 14 residues. Written as DNA, the CDR3 is TGCGCCAGCAGTGAGGGCGGAGGGAACACTGAAGCTTTCTTT. This gives the protein CASSEGGGNTEAFF.

V and J are TRBV21-1 and TRBJ1-1. TRBV21-1 is recorded as a pseudogene. This CDR3 is built from 15 residues. DNA of the CDR3: TGTGCCAGCAGCAAATCTGAGGGACTAAGGGCTGAAGCTTTCTTT. Its translation: CASSKSEGLRAEAFF.

The chain links TRBV6-5 to TRBJ1-3; D is uncertain. V was cut by 2 bases and J by 1 base, with 6 bases left in between. Germline-derived CDR1 and CDR2 are MNHEY and SVGAGI. This CDR3 comprises 14 residues. Here the CDR3 reads CASSYKISGNTIYF. DNA of the CDR3: TGTGCCAGCAGTTACAAAATATCTGGAAACACCATATATTTT.

The V and J genes are TRBV5-8 and TRBJ2-7; D gene unclear. The V and J ends lost 0 bases and 4 bases respectively, with 5 bases between them. The CDR3 is 12 amino acids. The germline gives CDR1 SGHTS, CDR2 YDEGEE. The CDR3 DNA is TGTGCCAGCAGCTTGGCTCGGTACGAGCAGTACTTC. Translation: CASSLARYEQYF.

This chain joins TRBV9 and TRBJ2-1; TRBD2 agrees at 8 bases. V shed 4 bases and J 1 base; nucleotides not matched to a gene: 10. There are 17 residues in the CDR3. Germline CDR1 SGDLS, CDR2 YYNGEE. DNA for the CDR3: TGTGCCAGCAGCCACAACCAGCGGGGGTTTTCCTACAATGAGCAGTTCTTC. It yields the protein CASSHNQRGFSYNEQFF.